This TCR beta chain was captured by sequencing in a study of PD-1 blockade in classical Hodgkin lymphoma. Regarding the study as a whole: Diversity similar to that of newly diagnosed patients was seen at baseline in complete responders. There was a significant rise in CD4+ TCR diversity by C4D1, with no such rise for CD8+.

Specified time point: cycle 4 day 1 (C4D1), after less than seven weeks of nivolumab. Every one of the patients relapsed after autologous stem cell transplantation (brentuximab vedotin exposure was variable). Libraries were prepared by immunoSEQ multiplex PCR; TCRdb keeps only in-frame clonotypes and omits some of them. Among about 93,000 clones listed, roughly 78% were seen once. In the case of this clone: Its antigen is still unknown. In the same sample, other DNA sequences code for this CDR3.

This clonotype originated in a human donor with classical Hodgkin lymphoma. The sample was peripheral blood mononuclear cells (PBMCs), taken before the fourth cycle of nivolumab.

As DNA, the CDR3 is TGCAGCGCTGGGACAGTCTATGGCTACACCTTC. It yields the protein CSAGTVYGYTF. The J gene is TRBJ1-2, the V gene TRBV29-1; 7 bases agree with TRBD1. The CDR3 is 11 amino acids. V lost 7 bases to trimming and J lost 4 bases; unmatched junction nucleotides: 3. The germline gives CDR1 SQVTM, CDR2 ANQGSEA.